This entry lists 25 T cell receptor beta chains sequenced from one sample in a study of human T cells and chemical hapten exposure. Described time point: pre-sensitization, week 0. Indicated treatment: therapeutic diphenylcyclopropenone sensitization with weekly scalp DPC. Using its own MiXCR run on the RACE reads, TCRdb lists one record per CDR3 protein. The sample lists over 35,000 distinct CDR3 sequences, more than 9% occurring once. The material was whole blood, obtained in connection with sensitization to the hapten diphenylcyclopropenone (DPC). All receptors derive from a man aged 30 to 39 with alopecia areata. Some clones in this sample may be carry-over from other donors' samples.

This clonotype was counted many times. The chain is built from TRBV12-3 or TRBV12-4 and TRBJ2-1, with D perhaps matching TRBD2 (5 bases). V dropped 1 base and J dropped 7 bases, with 5 bases sitting between them. This CDR3 is 12 amino acids long. CDR3 nucleotides: TGTGCCAGCAGTTTAGGAGGGAATGAGCAGTTCTTC. Its translation: CASSLGGNEQFF.

This clonotype was found a few times. The chain is built from TRBV20-1 and TRBJ2-1, with 14 bases fitting TRBD2. The length of the CDR3 is 17 residues. The V gene end was trimmed by 3 bases and the J gene end by 5 bases; junction bases not matched to a gene: 9. Germline CDR1 DFQATT, CDR2 SNEGSKA (reference sequence). CDR3 sequence: CSASRWTSGRYNNEQFF. The CDR3 bases are TGCAGTGCTAGTCGATGGACTAGCGGGAGGTATAACAATGAGCAGTTCTTC.

This clonotype was detected many times. J is TRBJ2-1 and V is TRBV2; D is undetermined. V lost 7 bases to trimming and J lost 7 bases, with 8 bases between them. Per the germline V gene, CDR1 is SNHLY and CDR2 is FYNNEI. The CDR3 consists of 11 residues. CDR3 nucleotides: TGTGCCAGCAATCGTCTAAATGAGCAGTTCTTC. Encoded protein: CASNRLNEQFF.

This clonotype was recorded at least ten times. Here the CDR3 DNA reads TGTGCCAGCAGTTATGAGCGGGGGGGCGTGTACGAGCAGTACTTC. This codes for CASSYERGGVYEQYF. The rearrangement joins TRBV11-2 to TRBJ2-7, with TRBD2 matching over 10 bases. The CDR3 spans 15 residues. Unmatched junction bases numbered 9, after V lost 6 bases and J lost 4 bases. Germline-derived CDR1 and CDR2 are SGHAT and FQNNGV.

The rearrangement joins TRBV7-9 to TRBJ2-1; 7 bases are a match to TRBD2. The CDR3 is 14 amino acids. CDR1 SEHNR and CDR2 FQNEAQ come from the germline V gene (reference sequence). After removal of 5 bases from V and 2 bases from J, the junction contained 3 bases not matched to a gene. CDR3 nucleotide sequence: TGTGCCAGCAGCGCCAGCGGGACCTACAATGAGCAGTTCTTC. The encoded protein is CASSASGTYNEQFF.

There are a few counts of this clonotype. V usage is TRBV7-2 and J usage is TRBJ1-1; 8 bases match TRBD1. In germline, CDR1 is SGHTA, CDR2 FQGNSA. V gave up 3 bases and J gave up 1 base; unmatched junction bases: 4. The CDR3 consists of 15 residues. CDR3 sequence (DNA): TGTGCCAGCAGCTTTTCAGGGGGCAAGAACACTGAAGCTTTCTTT. Protein: CASSFSGGKNTEAFF.

J is TRBJ2-1 and V is TRBV11-2, with D tentatively TRBD1 (6 bases). Germline CDR1 reads SGHAT; CDR2 reads FQNNGV. The CDR3 sequence is 11 residues long. Trimming cost V 7 bases and J 11 bases, with 12 bases left between them. DNA of the CDR3: TGTGCCAGCAACCTACAGGGTAAGCAGTTCTTC. Residues: CASNLQGKQFF.

CDR3 in DNA: TGTGCCAGCAGCTTAGACCCTCCCCTGAGCGGGGGAATTAATAATGAGCAGTTCTTC. This translates into CASSLDPPLSGGINNEQFF. The rearrangement uses TRBV11-2 and TRBJ2-1; the match to TRBD2 covers 8 bases. The CDR3 totals 19 residues. Per germline, CDR1 SGHAT and CDR2 FQNNGV. V trimming: 0 bases; J trimming: 7 bases; junction bases outside the gene matches: 17.

This clonotype was detected ten times or more. The V and J genes are TRBV6-4 and TRBJ2-3, with 14 bases lining up with TRBD2. This CDR3 is 16 amino acids long. The germline V gene has CDR1 MRHNA and CDR2 SNTAGT. After removal of 0 bases from V and 4 bases from J, the junction contained 0 bases not matched to a gene. The CDR3 loop reads CASSDSTSGGADTQYF. Written as DNA, the CDR3 is TGTGCCAGCAGTGACTCGACTAGCGGGGGGGCAGATACGCAGTATTTT.

This clonotype was seen repeatedly, ten times or more. V and J are TRBV20-1 and TRBJ2-3; D gene uncertain. Trimming cost V 0 bases and J 3 bases, with 10 bases left between them. Per the germline V gene, CDR1 is DFQATT and CDR2 is SNEGSKA (reference sequence). This CDR3 comprises 14 residues. The CDR3 reads CSARDPGSTDTQYF. CDR3 DNA sequence: TGCAGTGCTAGAGATCCGGGCTCTACAGATACGCAGTATTTT.

This clonotype occurred a few times. The V gene is TRBV5-1, the J gene TRBJ1-1; the D is unclear. Germline V gene sequence: CDR1 SGHRS, CDR2 YFSETQ. V lost 1 base and J 1 base, leaving 11 bases between the germline ends. CDR3 length: 15 residues. The CDR3 nucleotides are TGCGCCAGCAGCTTGCAAGGAGGGCGGAACACTGAAGCTTTCTTT. Its translation is CASSLQGGRNTEAFF.

This clonotype was seen a few times. V usage is TRBV18 and J usage is TRBJ1-4; TRBD1 matches at 8 bases. Germline CDR1 KGHSH, CDR2 LQKENI. This CDR3 spans 15 amino acids. The junction had 3 bases not matched to a gene; V was cut back by 3 bases and J by 3 bases. CDR3 loop: CASSPRTGPNEKLFF. Written as DNA, the CDR3 is TGTGCCAGCTCACCGAGGACAGGGCCTAATGAAAAACTGTTTTTT.

The V gene is TRBV4-1, the J gene TRBJ1-2, with D perhaps TRBD1 (5 bases). Germline CDR1 MGHRA, CDR2 YSYEKL. The V end was cut by 1 base, the J end by 4 bases, with 10 bases between. The CDR3 is 14 amino acids. The CDR3 reads CASSQGGGPYGYTF. The CDR3 DNA follows: TGCGCCAGCAGCCAAGGGGGCGGCCCCTATGGCTACACCTTC.

The table lists this clonotype with many counts. The V and J genes are TRBV29-1 and TRBJ2-5; D could derive from TRBD1 or TRBD2 (5 bases each). Germline loops: CDR1 SQVTM, CDR2 ANQGSEA. V lost 3 bases to trimming and J lost 5 bases, with 10 bases between them. There are 12 residues in the CDR3. The CDR3 spells CSVEGTRETQYF. CDR3 nucleotide sequence: TGCAGCGTTGAGGGGACCCGGGAGACCCAGTACTTC.

This clonotype was seen repeatedly, ten times or more. V gene TRBV7-8 combines with J gene TRBJ2-6; D uncertain. There are 18 residues in the CDR3. Germline V gene data show CDR1 as SGHVS and CDR2 as FQNEAQ. Between the trimmed V and J ends, which lost 0 bases and 4 bases, there was a span of 16 bases. The CDR3 bases are TGTGCCAGCAGCTTAGCCTCGGACCTAGGCTCAGGGGCCAACGTCCTGACTTTC. This sequence encodes CASSLASDLGSGANVLTF.

The chain combines TRBV3-1 with TRBJ1-2; D is perhaps TRBD1 (6 bases). This CDR3 region has 14 residues. Trimming stripped 5 bases from V and 3 bases from J, with 13 bases between. Germline CDR1 LGHDT, CDR2 YNNKEL (reference sequence). CDR3 nucleotides: TGTGCCAGCAGCTCAACCCGGACAGACTATGGCTACACCTTC. Its protein product is CASSSTRTDYGYTF.

This clonotype was recorded many times. The rearrangement joins TRBV7-9 to TRBJ1-1; 7 bases are shared with TRBD1. The CDR3 has 13 residues. Germline values: CDR1 SEHNR, CDR2 FQNEAQ (reference sequence). The junction had 3 bases not matched to a gene; V was cut back by 5 bases and J by 3 bases. The CDR3 DNA sequence: TGTGCCAGCAGCCGAACAGGGGACACTGAAGCTTTCTTT. As protein: CASSRTGDTEAFF.

As for this clonotype: Just one base apart from a much larger clone, this may be a read error. CDR3 loop: CAWSMGTSGIFGTQYF. CDR3 in DNA: TGTGCCTGGAGTATGGGGACTAGCGGGATTTTTGGGACCCAGTACTTC. This chain links TRBV30 with TRBJ2-5, with 13 bases matching TRBD2. Losses at the gene ends were 2 bases for V and 7 bases for J; bases not matched to a gene: 10. The CDR3 contains 16 residues. Germline CDR1 GTSNPN, CDR2 SVGIG (reference sequence).

In this sample, this clonotype turned up many times. The chain has TRBV7-8 and TRBJ1-5; D may be TRBD1 (6 bases). The length of the CDR3 is 15 residues. V was shortened by 1 base and J by 2 bases, with 9 bases between the two germline ends. Germline V lookup: CDR1 SGHVS, CDR2 FQNEAQ. The CDR3 coding sequence is TGTGCCAGCAGCTTAGACGGGGGCGGCAATCAGCCCCAGCATTTT. This codes for CASSLDGGGNQPQHF. Variable domain in full (rest from reference TRBV7-8 and TRBJ1-5): GAGVSQSPRYKVAKRGQDVALRCDPISGHVSLFWYQQALGQGPEFLTYFQNEAQLDKSGLPSDRFFAERPEGSVSTLKIQRTQQEDSAVYLCASSLDGGGNQPQHFGDGTRLSIL.

This clonotype has at least ten counts. The chain carries TRBV20-1 and TRBJ2-7; 8 bases align to TRBD2. Trimming took 3 bases from V and 0 from J; bases not matched to a gene: 1. CDR1 is DFQATT and CDR2 is SNEGSKA in the germline V gene (reference sequence). The CDR3 sequence is 13 residues long. CDR3 region: CSARGTSSYEQYV. The CDR3 bases are TGCAGTGCTAGGGGGACTAGCTCCTACGAGCAGTACGTC.

In its sample, this clonotype was seen a few times. J is TRBJ1-1 and V is TRBV5-4, with D maybe TRBD1 (6 bases). The CDR3 is 15 amino acids. Germline lookup yields CDR1 SGHNT and CDR2 YYREEE (reference sequence). V dropped 1 base and J dropped 2 bases, with 12 bases sitting between them. The CDR3 DNA sequence: TGTGCCAGCAGCTTGCTGGACAGCGGAAACACTGAAGCTTTCTTT. Amino acid sequence: CASSLLDSGNTEAFF. The full variable domain, rest sourced from reference TRBV5-4 and TRBJ1-1, is ETGVTQSPTHLIKTRGQQVTLRCSSQSGHNTVSWYQQALGQGPQFIFQYYREEENGRGNFPPRFSGLQFPNYSSELNVNALELDDSALYLCASSLLDSGNTEAFFGQGTRLTVV.

A few counts support this clonotype. The chain combines TRBV7-3 with TRBJ2-7; D unresolved. The CDR3 covers 15 residues. Between the trimmed V and J ends, which lost 2 bases and 5 bases, there was a span of 16 bases. The germline V gene encodes CDR1 SGHTA and CDR2 FQGTGA. The CDR3 spells CASSLGSTLGNEQYF. CDR3 coding DNA: TGTGCCAGCAGCTTAGGGTCGACACTGGGGAACGAGCAGTACTTC.

This chain connects TRBV19 to TRBJ1-2; D is uncertain. CDR1 and CDR2 from the germline V gene are LNHDA and SQIVND (reference sequence). CDR3 length: 12 residues. Trimming cost V 10 bases and J 1 base, with 10 bases left between them. The CDR3 is CAILSGNYGYTF. CDR3 nucleotide sequence: TGTGCCATCCTATCTGGTAACTATGGCTACACCTTC.

The V gene is TRBV21-1, the J gene TRBJ1-1. TRBV21-1 is a listed pseudogene. There are 15 residues in the CDR3. CDR3 nucleotide sequence: TGTGCCAGCAGCATAGTAAGGGACATGAACACTGAAGCTTTCTTT. Its protein is CASSIVRDMNTEAFF.

This clonotype has only a few counts. The chain links TRBV27 to TRBJ1-1; D unclear. V gave up 4 bases and J gave up 10 bases, with 22 bases separating them. The CDR3 loop spans 15 amino acids. Germline-derived CDR1 and CDR2 are MNHEY and SMNVEV (reference sequence). CDR3 nucleotide sequence: TGTGCCAGCAGTTCACTTCCAACCGAGGGCAGGCGAGCTTTCTTT. Translating it yields CASSSLPTEGRRAFF.